A single sample is the source of the 2 T cell receptor beta chains below, sequenced in a study of CD8+ T cells in alopecia areata. Treatment defined: oral pan-JAK inhibitor, 5-10 mg twice daily. As the sequencing template, cDNA was produced by extracting RNA and reverse transcribing it. The protocol was immunoSEQ multiplex PCR, while the TCRdb copy is restricted to in-frame clones and leaves out a portion. Of roughly 100,000 clones listed, about nine tenths are singletons. This material consisted of CD8+ T cells sorted from blood, taken at approximately week 30, from a patient treated with tofacitinib. The receptors stem from a human donor with alopecia areata.

As DNA, the CDR3 is TGCGCCAGCAGCCAAGACACGGAGAGGTACTCCTACGAGCAGTACTTC. Translating gives CASSQDTERYSYEQYF. This chain links TRBV4-1 with TRBJ2-7; no clear D. There are 16 residues in the CDR3. Germline V lookup: CDR1 MGHRA, CDR2 YSYEKL. Trimming took 0 bases from V and 0 from J, leaving 12 bases between them.

This sequence joins TRBV5-1 and TRBJ2-2; D gene uncertain. V was clipped by 2 bases and J by 4 bases, with 3 bases between them. From germline, CDR1 is SGHRS and CDR2 YFSETQ. The CDR3 sequence is 12 residues long. CDR3 bases: TGCGCCAGCAGCTTCTCCACCGGGGAGCTGTTTTTT. This encodes CASSFSTGELFF.